This T cell receptor beta chain came from a study of T cell repertoires in cytomegalovirus infection. Study information: Public TCR beta signature analysis indicated the presence of both CMV infection and matching HLA type. Whole-study results and caveats: Individuals carrying CMV plus the relevant HLA were identified by cumulative frequency of public TCR beta families.

V was pared by 11 bases and J by 5 bases, with 27 bases between. The CDR3 is 16 residues long. Germline V CDR1 and CDR2: MNHGY, SAAAGT. With respect to this clonotype: Its antigen is as yet unknown.

TCRdb passed the reads through MiXCR, listing each CDR3 protein once. Of 800,000 to 950,000 distinct CDR3 sequences in the sample, 32% were seen once. This specimen consisted of cultured CD8+ T cells from PBMCs, obtained from culture after CMV antigen stimulation. The sequence was obtained from a human donor in good health (CMV status not recorded). Some clones in this sample may be carry-over from other donors' samples. The V gene is TRBV6-8, the J gene TRBJ1-1, with a weak D call TRBD1 (5 bases). The CDR3 DNA follows: TGTGCCCGAAAGGGACTGGCGGCCCCCAGGGAGACTGAAGCTTTCTTT. Translation: CARKGLAAPRETEAFF.